Shown below are 5 T cell receptor beta chains from a single sample sequenced in a study of blood T cells in healthy people across ages (dated by TCRdb to 2015 to 2017). Library preparation employed 5' RACE. Data came from an Illumina HiSeq 2500. A second about 7 to 12 cycle PCR used a sample-barcoded 5' primer and a J-beta primer mix. TCRdb applied fastp at Q25 and MiXCR to the public reads, then kept only in-frame beta chains. Rows matching on CDR3 protein sequence are summarized as one entry with the most common DNA and genes. The sample yields around 1,600,000 distinct CDR3 sequences; roughly 43% were counted once. The ten top clones hold just over 4% of the sample. Sequencing input: blood. The receptor source for this set is a woman aged 18-29 years in good health.

This clonotype was picked up a small number of times. V usage is TRBV27 and J usage is TRBJ2-5; no definite D call. The CDR3 loop spans 13 amino acids. Trimming left V 4 bases short and J 0 bases short, with 6 bases between. CDR1 is MNHEY, CDR2 SMNVEV, per germline (reference sequence). The CDR3 spells CASSSIDQETQYF. CDR3 DNA: TGTGCCAGCAGTTCCATCGACCAAGAGACCCAGTACTTC.

The chain joins TRBV11-2 to TRBJ2-5, with D perhaps matching TRBD1 or TRBD2 (6 bases each). The CDR3 runs to 14 residues. The V and J ends lost 3 bases and 11 bases respectively, with 19 bases between them. Germline CDR1 SGHAT, CDR2 FQNNGV. The DNA of the CDR3 is TGTGCCAGCAGCTTCCAGTGGGGGGCCAATGAGCAGTACTTC. As protein: CASSFQWGANEQYF.

The rearrangement links TRBV7-6 to TRBJ2-7; D possibly uses TRBD1 or TRBD2 (5 bases each). The CDR3 covers 16 residues. The germline gives CDR1 SGHVS, CDR2 FNYEAQ. V dropped 2 bases and J dropped 0 bases, with 14 bases sitting between them. CDR3 amino acids: CASSLKAAGSSYEQYF. CDR3 nucleotides: TGTGCCAGCAGCTTAAAAGCGGCAGGGAGCTCCTACGAGCAGTACTTC.

The rearrangement links TRBV4-3 to TRBJ2-2, with unresolved D. V was cut by 6 bases and J by 4 bases, with 15 bases left in between. The CDR3 contains 15 residues. Germline V gene sequence: CDR1 LGHNA, CDR2 YSLEER. The CDR3 nucleotides are TGCGCCAGCAGATCTTCGTCGTTGGTCACCGGGGAGCTGTTTTTT. Protein: CASRSSSLVTGELFF.

This clonotype was seen a handful of times. The chain carries TRBV20-1 and TRBJ1-2; 7 nucleotides agree with TRBD1. CDR3 length: 13 amino acids. CDR1 and CDR2 (germline): DFQATT, SNEGSKA (reference sequence). V gave up 6 bases and J gave up 4 bases; unmatched junction bases: 8. In DNA, the CDR3 is TGCAGTGCCGGGGGACAGATGGCCTATGGCTACACCTTC. Translated: CSAGGQMAYGYTF.